The entry below gives a single TCR beta chain sequence along with its context. The CDR3 spans 17 residues. The V and J ends lost 0 bases and 3 bases, in that order; junction bases with no gene match: 9. Germline assignment: CDR1 SGHAT and CDR2 FQNNGV. This sample is drawn from a study of blood T cell repertoires in COVID-19. Study details: Researchers got acute and convalescent COVID-19 samples from the United States, Italy and Spain.

Under the authors' procedure: Amplified reference gene primers provided the basis for estimating nucleated cell counts. Only in-frame clones appear in the TCRdb table, and some are missing; sequencing was by immunoSEQ multiplex PCR. V, J and clone size are those of that table, while D and trimming were read from the DNA. The sample includes 250,000 to 300,000 clones, about 91% of them seen just once. The V call is TRBV11-2, the J call TRBJ2-7, with 9 nucleotides matching TRBD2. Specimen: PBMCs or T cells enriched from blood (not recorded which). The TCR was taken from a human donor in a cohort exposed to, infected with or recovered from COVID-19 (not recorded which). The donor label of this sample is uncertain. In DNA form, the CDR3 reads TGTGCCAGCAGCTTAGATACCCTAGCGGGGCCTTTCTACGAGCAGTACTTC. Its translation is CASSLDTLAGPFYEQYF.